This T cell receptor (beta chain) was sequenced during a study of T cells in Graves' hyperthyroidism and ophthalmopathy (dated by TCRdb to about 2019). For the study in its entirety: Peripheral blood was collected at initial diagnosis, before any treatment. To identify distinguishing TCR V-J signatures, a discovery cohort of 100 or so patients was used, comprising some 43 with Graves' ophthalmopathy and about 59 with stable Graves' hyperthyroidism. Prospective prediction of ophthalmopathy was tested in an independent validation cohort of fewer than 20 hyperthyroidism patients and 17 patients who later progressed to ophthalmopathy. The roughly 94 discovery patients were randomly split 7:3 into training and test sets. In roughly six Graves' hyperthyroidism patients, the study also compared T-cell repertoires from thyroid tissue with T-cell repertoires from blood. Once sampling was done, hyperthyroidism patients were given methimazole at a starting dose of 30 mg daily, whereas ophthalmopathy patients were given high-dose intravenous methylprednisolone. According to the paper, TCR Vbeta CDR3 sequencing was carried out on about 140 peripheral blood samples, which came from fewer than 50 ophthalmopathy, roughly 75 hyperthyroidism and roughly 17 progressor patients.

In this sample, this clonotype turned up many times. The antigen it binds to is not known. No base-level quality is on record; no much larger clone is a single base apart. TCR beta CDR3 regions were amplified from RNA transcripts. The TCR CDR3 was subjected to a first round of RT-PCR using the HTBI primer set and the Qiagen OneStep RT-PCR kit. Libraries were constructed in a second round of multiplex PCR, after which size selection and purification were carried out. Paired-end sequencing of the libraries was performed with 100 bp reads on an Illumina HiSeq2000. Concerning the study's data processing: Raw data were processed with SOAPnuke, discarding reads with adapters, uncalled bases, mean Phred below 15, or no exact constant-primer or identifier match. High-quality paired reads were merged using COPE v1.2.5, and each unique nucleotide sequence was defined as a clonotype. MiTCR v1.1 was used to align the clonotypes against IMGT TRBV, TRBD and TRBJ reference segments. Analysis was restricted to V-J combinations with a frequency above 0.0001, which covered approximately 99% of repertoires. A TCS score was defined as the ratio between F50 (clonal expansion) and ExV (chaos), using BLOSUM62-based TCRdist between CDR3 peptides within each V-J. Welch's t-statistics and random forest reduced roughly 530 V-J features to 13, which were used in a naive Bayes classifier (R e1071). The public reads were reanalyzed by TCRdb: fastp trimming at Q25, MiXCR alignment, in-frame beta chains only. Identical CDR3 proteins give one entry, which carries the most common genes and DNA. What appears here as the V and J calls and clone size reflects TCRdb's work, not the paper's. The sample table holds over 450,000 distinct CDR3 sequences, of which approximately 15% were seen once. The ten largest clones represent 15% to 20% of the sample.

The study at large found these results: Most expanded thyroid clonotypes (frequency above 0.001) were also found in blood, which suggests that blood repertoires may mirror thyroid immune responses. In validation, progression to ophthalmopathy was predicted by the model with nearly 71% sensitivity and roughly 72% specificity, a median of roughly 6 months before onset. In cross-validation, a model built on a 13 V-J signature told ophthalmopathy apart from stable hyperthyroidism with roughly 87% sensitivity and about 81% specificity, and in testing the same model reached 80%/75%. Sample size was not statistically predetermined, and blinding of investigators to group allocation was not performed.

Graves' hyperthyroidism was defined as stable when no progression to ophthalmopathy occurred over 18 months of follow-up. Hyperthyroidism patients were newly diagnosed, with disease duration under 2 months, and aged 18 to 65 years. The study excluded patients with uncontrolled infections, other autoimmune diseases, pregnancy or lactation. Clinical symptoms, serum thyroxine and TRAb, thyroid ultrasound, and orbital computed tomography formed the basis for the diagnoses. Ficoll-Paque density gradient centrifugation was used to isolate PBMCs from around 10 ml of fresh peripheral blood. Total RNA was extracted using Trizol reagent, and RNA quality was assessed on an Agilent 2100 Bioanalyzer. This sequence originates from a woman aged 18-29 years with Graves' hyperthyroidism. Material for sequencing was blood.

The CDR3 sequence is CSVEGQYENTEAFF. DNA sequence: TGCAGCGTTGAGGGACAGTATGAGAACACTGAAGCTTTCTTT. The chain is assembled from TRBV29-1 and TRBJ1-1; the junction holds 7 bases that match TRBD1. The CDR3 measures 14 amino acids from cysteine to phenylalanine. Only the CDR3 DNA is retained, 42 bases long and in frame from the first base. From V the trimming removes 3 bases and from J it removes 1 base, while the gene matches leave 5 bases of the junction unaccounted for. In the germline V gene, CDR1 corresponds to SQVTM and CDR2 to ANQGSEA.